The 12 T cell receptor beta chains in this list originate from one sample, sequenced in a study of PD-L1 blockade in urothelial cancer. Time point of the sample: pretreatment peripheral blood. The assay was immunoSEQ multiplex PCR, and TCRdb's table has in-frame clones only and misses some. This table has about 56,000 clones, less than 90% appearing once. The sample here was PBMCs, taken around atezolizumab (anti-PD-L1) treatment. The origin of the receptors is a man aged 65-85 years with urothelial cancer.

This sequence joins TRBV2 and TRBJ2-5, with 9 bases lining up with TRBD2. Germline CDR1 and CDR2: SNHLY and FYNNEI. CDR3 length: 14 amino acids. With 10 bases clipped from V and 2 bases from J, the junction kept 8 bases outside the gene matches. CDR3 in amino acids: CATRIAGAQETQYF. DNA of the CDR3: TGTGCCACCCGGATAGCGGGAGCGCAAGAGACCCAGTACTTC.

This chain joins TRBV2 and TRBJ1-2; D may be TRBD1 (5 bases). V lost 10 bases and J 8 bases, leaving 17 bases between the germline ends. The length of the CDR3 is 12 residues. The germline V gene encodes CDR1 SNHLY and CDR2 FYNNEI. CDR3 coding DNA: TGTGCCACCCGGGAGGGGACGGGCGGCTACACCTTC. This gives the protein CATREGTGGYTF. Full variable domain (rest looked up from reference TRBV2 and TRBJ1-2): EPEVTQTPSHQVTQMGQEVILRCVPISNHLYFYWYRQILGQKVEFLVSFYNNEISEKSEIFDDQFSVERPDGSNFTLKIRSTKLEDSAMYFCATREGTGGYTFGSGTRLTVV.

The count of this clone is one. This chain links TRBV10-1 with TRBJ2-2; D is possibly TRBD1 (5 bases). Trimming stripped 5 bases from V and 1 base from J, with 5 bases between. CDR1 is WNHNN and CDR2 is SYGVQD in the germline V gene (reference sequence). The CDR3 runs 13 residues. CDR3 nucleotide sequence: TGCGCCAGCAGTACAGGGAACACCGGGGAGCTGTTTTTT. Encoded protein: CASSTGNTGELFF.

V is TRBV27 and J is TRBJ2-7, with TRBD2 matching over 7 bases. The germline gives CDR1 MNHEY, CDR2 SMNVEV (reference sequence). The CDR3 has 15 amino acids. V shed 3 bases, J shed 4 bases, and the junction held 9 bases outside the gene matches. The DNA of the CDR3 is TGTGCCAGCAGTTTTAGGGCGGGAGTGGGGTACGAGCAGTACTTC. This translates into CASSFRAGVGYEQYF.

V gene TRBV21-1 combines with J gene TRBJ2-3; the D call of TRBD2 is as the table states it, not checked on the DNA. TRBV21-1 is a recognized pseudogene. CDR3 length: 13 amino acids. The CDR3 loop reads CASSNRTSGSKYF. The CDR3, as DNA: TGTGCCAGCAGCAACCGGACTAGCGGGAGTAAGTATTTT.

The V gene is TRBV5-1, the J gene TRBJ2-3, with TRBD2 matching over 7 bases. Trimming at V came to 0 bases and at J to 4 bases, leaving 8 bases not matched to a gene. The CDR3 has 16 residues. Germline V lookup: CDR1 SGHRS, CDR2 YFSETQ. The CDR3 sequence: CASSLGSSGGADTQYF. In nucleotides, the CDR3 is TGCGCCAGCAGCTTGGGCTCTAGCGGAGGGGCAGATACGCAGTATTTT.

This chain joins TRBV9 and TRBJ1-1, with 8 bases that match TRBD1. Germline CDR1 and CDR2: SGDLS and YYNGEE. The CDR3 covers 16 residues. Trimming at V came to 4 bases and at J to 1 base, leaving 9 bases not matched to a gene. For the CDR3, the DNA is TGTGCCAGCAGCCCGACGACAGGGGCGGGGAACACTGAAGCTTTCTTT. As protein: CASSPTTGAGNTEAFF.

J is TRBJ1-2 and V is TRBV5-1; 11 positions agree with TRBD1. Germline assignment: CDR1 SGHRS and CDR2 YFSETQ. V lost 1 base and J lost 0; bases outside the gene matches: 11. This CDR3 is 19 amino acids long. The CDR3 coding sequence is TGCGCCAGCAGCTTGTGGGGCCGGGACAGGGGGGGACCTAACTATGGCTACACCTTC. Its translation is CASSLWGRDRGGPNYGYTF.

This chain links TRBV5-1 with TRBJ2-2; D may be TRBD1 (5 bases). The CDR3 has 13 residues. Germline loops: CDR1 SGHRS, CDR2 YFSETQ. V was trimmed by 5 bases and J by 3 bases, leaving 8 bases between them. The CDR3 loop is CASRKGDTGELFF. As DNA, the CDR3 is TGCGCCAGCAGAAAAGGGGACACCGGGGAGCTGTTTTTT.

The chain joins TRBV19 to TRBJ2-1; D remains unclear. This CDR3 comprises 11 residues. Trimming left V 5 bases short and J 8 bases short, with 7 bases between. Germline V lookup: CDR1 LNHDA, CDR2 SQIVND (reference sequence). The CDR3 region has the DNA TGTGCCAGTAGTCTTGGCTATGAGCAGTTCTTC. Encoded protein: CASSLGYEQFF.

The gene calls are TRBV28 and TRBJ1-5; 10 bases match TRBD1. J lost 4 bases, V lost 8 bases, and 2 bases had no gene match. CDR3 length equals 13 residues. The germline gives CDR1 MDHEN, CDR2 SYDVKM. CDR3 protein: CASGTGENQPQHF. The DNA for the CDR3 is TGTGCCAGCGGGACAGGGGAAAATCAGCCCCAGCATTTT.

This clone was counted a few times. It is likely a read error, because the conserved phenylalanine at the end of the CDR3 is missing. The DNA is omitted, as the CDR3 cannot be located on it reliably, and the CDR3 follows TCRdb's listing. This sequence joins TRBV6-6 and TRBJ2-7; the D call in the table, TRBD2, was not verified against the DNA. CDR1 MNHNY and CDR2 SVGAGI come from the germline V gene (reference sequence). The CDR3 region is 13 residues in length, termini included. The CDR3 sequence is CASSYDRRGVLFI.